The T cell receptor (beta chain) described here comes from a study of T cells in Graves' hyperthyroidism and ophthalmopathy. Study conclusions and caveats: Blood also carried most thyroid clonotypes expanded above 0.001.

Germline loops: CDR1 DFQATT, CDR2 SNEGSKA (reference sequence). V shed 5 bases and J 6 bases; nucleotides not matched to a gene: 4. CDR3 length equals 11 residues. The TCR beta CDR3 regions underwent amplification using RNA transcripts as the source. Using the HTBI primer set, a first-round RT-PCR was run on the TCR CDR3. A single record per CDR3 protein comes from TCRdb applying MiXCR to the multiplex PCR reads. The sample records under 350,000 distinct CDR3 sequences, about 18% being singletons. In its sample, this clonotype was seen many times. Its specificity is unknown. Active moderate-to-severe ophthalmopathy, Clinical Activity Score at least 3, NOSPECS at least 4, under 3 months' duration. Diagnoses were made from clinical symptoms, serum measures (thyroxine and TRAb), thyroid ultrasound and orbital computed tomography.

Input material: blood. The TCR was taken from a woman in her sixties with Graves' ophthalmopathy. The chain carries TRBV20-1 and TRBJ2-7; 7 bases are shared with TRBD1. In DNA form, the CDR3 reads TGCAGTGCTCCTACAGGGGCCGAGCAGTACTTC. Protein sequence: CSAPTGAEQYF.